Listed below are T cell receptor beta chains from one sample, sequenced in a study of T cell responses to AZD1222 COVID-19 vaccine. Produced via immunoSEQ multiplex PCR; TCRdb's table is partial and in-frame only. This table has 130,000 or so clones, approximately 93% appearing once. The sample was peripheral blood, taken on day 0 of MenACWY control vaccination. The receptors here all came from an adult in good health. Both conserved end residues are part of each CDR3. A D gene is named only where the DNA matches it firmly. The size of a clone is reported for some rows only, either as once, few or many, or as a class for expanded clones.

d_call: TRBD2; j_call: TRBJ2-7; clone_size: .; v_call: TRBV28; cdr3_aa: CASRNSGSSGEQYF; cdr3_nt: TGTGCCAGCAGGAATAGCGGGTCCTCCGGCGAGCAGTACTTC
d_call: .; j_call: TRBJ2-1; clone_size: .; v_call: TRBV7-2; cdr3_aa: CASSFLGRGQFF; cdr3_nt: TGTGCCAGCAGCTTTCTCGGTCGTGGGCAGTTCTTC
d_call: .; j_call: TRBJ1-2; clone_size: .; v_call: TRBV28; cdr3_aa: CASSPASGEANYGYTF; cdr3_nt: TGTGCCAGCAGTCCCGCCTCGGGAGAAGCTAACTATGGCTACACCTTC
d_call: .; j_call: TRBJ2-2; clone_size: .; v_call: TRBV9; cdr3_aa: CASSAVVNTGELFF; cdr3_nt: TGTGCCAGCAGCGCAGTGGTGAACACCGGGGAGCTGTTTTTT
d_call: TRBD1; j_call: TRBJ1-1; clone_size: .; v_call: TRBV7-3; cdr3_aa: CASSSQGVNTEAFF; cdr3_nt: TGTGCCAGCAGCTCACAGGGGGTCAACACTGAAGCTTTCTTT
d_call: .; j_call: TRBJ1-6; clone_size: .; v_call: TRBV7-9; cdr3_aa: CASSHTGIYNSPLHF; cdr3_nt: TGTGCCAGCAGCCATACAGGGATCTATAATTCACCCCTCCACTTT
d_call: TRBD1; j_call: TRBJ2-7; clone_size: .; v_call: TRBV2; cdr3_aa: CASSEATGRDEQYF; cdr3_nt: TGTGCCAGCAGTGAAGCGACAGGGCGCGACGAGCAGTACTTC
d_call: TRBD1; j_call: TRBJ1-2; clone_size: .; v_call: TRBV12-3/TRBV12-4; cdr3_aa: CASSFPGGHGYTF; cdr3_nt: TGTGCCAGCAGTTTCCCAGGGGGCCATGGCTACACCTTC
d_call: .; j_call: TRBJ2-7; clone_size: .; v_call: TRBV7-2; cdr3_aa: CASSSAAVSSYEQYF; cdr3_nt: TGTGCCAGCAGTTCTGCGGCCGTCAGCTCCTACGAGCAGTACTTC
d_call: TRBD2; j_call: TRBJ2-7; clone_size: .; v_call: TRBV7-9; cdr3_aa: CASSFSGSFGEQYF; cdr3_nt: TGTGCCAGCAGCTTTAGCGGGAGCTTCGGGGAGCAGTACTTC
d_call: TRBD2; j_call: TRBJ2-1; clone_size: .; v_call: TRBV5-1; cdr3_aa: CASSLTSGIYNEQFF; cdr3_nt: TGCGCCAGCAGCTTGACTAGCGGGATCTACAATGAGCAGTTCTTC
d_call: .; j_call: TRBJ1-6; clone_size: .; v_call: TRBV27; cdr3_aa: CASSFSGGNSPLHF; cdr3_nt: TGTGCCAGCAGTTTTAGTGGGGGGAATTCACCCCTCCACTTT
d_call: .; j_call: TRBJ1-5; clone_size: .; v_call: TRBV10-3; cdr3_aa: CAISATGTGNQPQHF; cdr3_nt: TGTGCCATCAGTGCTACCGGGACGGGCAATCAGCCCCAGCATTTT
d_call: TRBD2; j_call: TRBJ2-1; clone_size: .; v_call: TRBV4-1; cdr3_aa: CASSQLAGGRYNEQFF; cdr3_nt: TGCGCCAGCAGCCAATTAGCGGGAGGGCGTTACAATGAGCAGTTCTTC
d_call: .; j_call: TRBJ2-7; clone_size: .; v_call: TRBV19; cdr3_aa: CASTMGDTYEQYF; cdr3_nt: TGTGCCAGTACGATGGGGGACACCTACGAGCAGTACTTC
d_call: .; j_call: TRBJ1-3; clone_size: .; v_call: TRBV7-6; cdr3_aa: CASSLAGVGGNTIYF; cdr3_nt: TGTGCCAGCAGCTTAGCAGGGGTGGGTGGAAACACCATATATTTT
d_call: .; j_call: TRBJ1-6; clone_size: .; v_call: TRBV24-1; cdr3_aa: CATSDLRVGPPNSPLHF; cdr3_nt: TGTGCCACCAGTGATTTGCGGGTGGGACCCCCGAATTCACCCCTCCACTTT
d_call: .; j_call: TRBJ2-7; clone_size: .; v_call: TRBV20-1; cdr3_aa: CSATESYEQYF; cdr3_nt: TGCAGTGCAACAGAGTCCTACGAGCAGTACTTC
d_call: .; j_call: TRBJ2-5; clone_size: once; v_call: TRBV23-1; cdr3_aa: CASLTQTGRRETQYF; cdr3_nt: TGCGCCAGCCTCACCCAGACAGGGAGGAGGGAGACCCAGTACTTC
d_call: .; j_call: TRBJ1-1; clone_size: .; v_call: TRBV7-9; cdr3_aa: CASSLGAAEAFF; cdr3_nt: TGTGCCAGCAGCCTCGGGGCCGCTGAAGCTTTCTTT
d_call: TRBD2; j_call: TRBJ2-3; clone_size: .; v_call: TRBV10-2; cdr3_aa: CASKSGGYTDTQYF; cdr3_nt: TGCGCCAGCAAATCGGGGGGATACACAGATACGCAGTATTTT
d_call: .; j_call: TRBJ1-1; clone_size: .; v_call: TRBV5-1; cdr3_aa: CASSSNTQNTEAFF; cdr3_nt: TGCGCCAGCAGCTCCAATACACAGAACACTGAAGCTTTCTTT
d_call: .; j_call: TRBJ1-5; clone_size: .; v_call: TRBV12-3/TRBV12-4; cdr3_aa: CASSLGPVQPQHF; cdr3_nt: TGTGCCAGCAGTTTAGGTCCAGTCCAGCCCCAGCATTTT
d_call: TRBD1; j_call: TRBJ2-7; clone_size: .; v_call: TRBV5-4; cdr3_aa: CASSLWGQPYEQYF; cdr3_nt: TGTGCCAGCAGCTTATGGGGACAGCCCTACGAGCAGTACTTC